These 27 T cell receptor beta chains share one sample of origin, sequenced in a study of blood T cell repertoires in COVID-19 (TCRdb year 2020). Libraries were prepared through the immunoSEQ multiplex PCR assay. TCRdb retrieved this table from immuneACCESS and kept in-frame rearrangements only. Not all clones are present; in checked studies, unresolved V genes account for under half, and no reason is known for the remainder. This sample holds some 170,000 clones; more than 85% were observed only once. The top ten constitute 0.95% to 1.5% of the sample. Input material: PBMCs or T cells enriched from blood (not recorded which). Every receptor here comes from a human donor with acute COVID-19. The donor label of this sample is uncertain.

This chain uses TRBV9 with TRBJ2-6, with 7 bases that match TRBD1. The CDR3 totals 15 residues. The germline CDR1 and CDR2 sequences are SGDLS and YYNGEE. Germline trimming cut 3 bases from V and 3 bases from J; bases unmatched to any gene: 3. CDR3 coding DNA: TGTGCCAGCAGCGAGGGGGCATATGGGGCCAACGTCCTGACTTTC. It encodes CASSEGAYGANVLTF.

The J gene is TRBJ1-5, the V gene TRBV28; no reliable D call. V shed 6 bases and J shed 0 bases, with 12 bases lying between them. CDR1 MDHEN and CDR2 SYDVKM come from the germline V gene. This CDR3 is built from 15 residues. The CDR3 sequence: CASSPHRYSNQPQHF. Written as DNA, the CDR3 is TGTGCCAGCAGCCCGCACAGATATAGCAATCAGCCCCAGCATTTT.

This chain links TRBV3-1 (or the pseudogene TRBV3-2) with TRBJ2-2; no reliable D call. Germline V CDR1 and CDR2: LGHDT, YNNKEL (reference sequence). This CDR3 has 16 residues. Trimming stripped 0 bases from V and 4 bases from J, with 12 bases between. Here the CDR3 DNA reads TGTGCCAGCAGCCAAGATCCAGGCAGATCCACCGGGGAGCTGTTTTTT. It codes for CASSQDPGRSTGELFF.

The chain joins TRBV2 to TRBJ2-1; TRBD2 matches at 8 bases. Germline trimming cut 5 bases from V and 7 bases from J; bases unmatched to any gene: 10. The CDR3 length is 15 residues. The germline V gene has CDR1 SNHLY and CDR2 FYNNEI. The CDR3 DNA is TGTGCCAGCAGTCAAACCGGGACTAGTGGGAATGAGCAGTTCTTC. Protein: CASSQTGTSGNEQFF.

The rearrangement uses TRBV5-4 and TRBJ2-1; TRBD1 aligns across 9 bases. With V trimmed by 2 bases and J by 7 bases, 10 bases remained unmatched. This CDR3 region has 16 residues. Germline V gene data show CDR1 as SGHNT and CDR2 as YYREEE (reference sequence). The CDR3 DNA follows: TGTGCCAGCAGCTTTAACCGGGACAGGGTTGGAAATGAGCAGTTCTTC. It translates to CASSFNRDRVGNEQFF.

V usage is TRBV5-1 and J usage is TRBJ2-5, with TRBD1 as a possible D gene (6 bases). The CDR3 length is 13 residues. CDR1 is SGHRS and CDR2 is YFSETQ in the germline V gene. V shed 5 bases and J shed 4 bases, with 12 bases lying between them. This chain's CDR3 is CASRSGQRETQYF. As DNA, the CDR3 is TGCGCCAGCAGATCCGGACAGCGAGAGACCCAGTACTTC.

The CDR3 is CASSRTGGNTGELFF. CDR3 DNA: TGCGCCAGCAGCCGGACAGGGGGGAACACCGGGGAGCTGTTTTTT. The chain combines TRBV4-3 with TRBJ2-2, with 10 bases lining up with TRBD1. CDR1 and CDR2 from the germline V gene are LGHNA and YSLEER. This CDR3 has 15 residues. V lost 4 bases to trimming and J lost 1 base; unmatched junction nucleotides: 0.

The chain employs TRBV5-1 and TRBJ2-2; 7 nucleotides match TRBD1. CDR3 length: 15 residues. Losses at the gene ends were 0 bases for V and 1 base for J; bases not matched to a gene: 0. Germline CDR1 reads SGHRS; CDR2 reads YFSETQ. The CDR3 bases are TGCGCCAGCAGCTTGGACAGGGGGAACACCGGGGAGCTGTTTTTT. Translating gives CASSLDRGNTGELFF.

This chain joins TRBV4-1 and TRBJ2-2; TRBD2 agrees at 12 bases. In germline, CDR1 is MGHRA, CDR2 YSYEKL. The CDR3 length is 19 residues. Trimming at V came to 0 bases and at J to 5 bases, leaving 10 bases not matched to a gene. The CDR3 nucleotides read TGCGCCAGCAGCCAAGATCCGCTGGCTAGCGGGGGGGGGACCGGGGAGCTGTTTTTT. Protein sequence: CASSQDPLASGGGTGELFF.

This clone was seen more than once but under ten times. The chain carries TRBV19 and TRBJ2-2, with TRBD2 as a possible D gene (7 bases). The ends were cut back, 4 bases at V and 3 bases at J, with 12 bases in the middle. There are 15 residues in the CDR3. Germline V CDR1 and CDR2: LNHDA, SQIVND (reference sequence). This chain's CDR3 is CASSSGGSYTGELFF. The DNA for the CDR3 is TGTGCCAGTAGTAGCGGGGGCTCGTACACCGGGGAGCTGTTTTTT.

The rearrangement uses TRBV7-2 and TRBJ2-5; 8 bases map to TRBD2. Germline V lookup: CDR1 SGHTA, CDR2 FQGNSA. CDR3 length: 15 amino acids. V lost 8 bases, J lost 5 bases, and 13 bases stayed unmatched. The chain's CDR3 is CASLGTRRRGETQYF. CDR3 coding DNA: TGTGCCAGCCTGGGGACTAGAAGGCGCGGGGAGACCCAGTACTTC.

The chain is built from TRBV7-8 and TRBJ1-5; D perhaps matches TRBD1 (5 bases). With 4 bases removed from V and 6 bases from J, the gap between germline ends came to 16 bases. Per germline, CDR1 SGHVS and CDR2 FQNEAQ. This CDR3 region has 15 residues. The CDR3 region has the DNA TGTGCCAGCAGCTCCGGGACTGTCGGAGGTCAGCCCCAGCATTTT. Its protein is CASSSGTVGGQPQHF.

This rearrangement joins TRBV14 to TRBJ2-2, with D unclear. The CDR3 spans 17 residues. Germline V CDR1 and CDR2: SGHDN, FVKESK. Trimming removed 3 bases from V and 2 bases from J, with 16 bases in between. CDR3 loop: CASSQRLVSINTGELFF. The CDR3 bases are TGTGCCAGCAGCCAGCGCCTGGTGAGCATTAACACCGGGGAGCTGTTTTTT. The entire variable domain, with the rest obtained from reference TRBV14 and TRBJ2-2, is as follows: EAGVTQFPSHSVIEKGQTVTLRCDPISGHDNLYWYRRVMGKEIKFLLHFVKESKQDESGMPNNRFLAERTGGTYSTLKVQPAELEDSGVYFCASSQRLVSINTGELFFGEGSRLTVL.

This clone was counted only a few times. V is TRBV4-1 and J is TRBJ1-4; D is perhaps TRBD1 (6 bases). With 3 bases removed from V and 8 bases from J, the gap between germline ends came to 10 bases. CDR1 is MGHRA and CDR2 is YSYEKL in the germline V gene. CDR3 length equals 13 residues. The CDR3 nucleotides are TGCGCCAGCAGCCAGCAGGGGTTGGAAAAACTGTTTTTT. Translating it yields CASSQQGLEKLFF.

This clone was recorded a few times. The genes are TRBV12-5 and TRBJ1-4; D may be TRBD1 (6 bases). The CDR3 extends over 14 amino acids. Per the germline V gene, CDR1 is LGHNT and CDR2 is FRNRAP. Trimming cost V 1 base and J 9 bases, with 12 bases left between them. DNA of the CDR3: TGTGCTAGTGGTTTGGCAGGGGACGGGCAAAAACTGTTTTTT. It codes for CASGLAGDGQKLFF.

V and J are TRBV12-3 or TRBV12-4 and TRBJ2-7, with TRBD1 matching over 7 bases. The CDR3 totals 13 residues. The trim removed 6 bases at V and 2 bases at J, leaving 4 bases unmatched. DNA for the CDR3: TGTGCCAGCAGCCCCGGGACAGCCTACGAGCAGTACTTC. It encodes CASSPGTAYEQYF.

The rearrangement joins TRBV9 to TRBJ1-1, with 7 bases that match TRBD1. After removal of 1 base from V and 7 bases from J, the junction contained 4 bases not matched to a gene. The CDR3 is 13 amino acids. Germline lookup yields CDR1 SGDLS and CDR2 YYNGEE. CDR3: CASSVTGESEAFF. CDR3 DNA sequence: TGTGCCAGCAGCGTAACAGGGGAAAGTGAAGCTTTCTTT. Drawing the rest from reference TRBV9 and TRBJ1-1, the complete variable domain is DSGVTQTPKHLITATGQRVTLRCSPRSGDLSVYWYQQSLDQGLQFLIQYYNGEERAKGNILERFSAQQFPDLHSELNLSSLELGDSALYFCASSVTGESEAFFGQGTRLTVV.

J is TRBJ1-1 and V is TRBV20-1; D not certain. Between the trimmed V and J ends, which lost 8 bases and 2 bases, there was a span of 9 bases. The CDR3 is made up of 11 amino acids. Germline V lookup: CDR1 DFQATT, CDR2 SNEGSKA (reference sequence). CDR3 protein: CSTTYNTEAFF. CDR3 coding DNA: TGCAGTACAACATATAACACTGAAGCTTTCTTT.

The chain recombines TRBV9 with TRBJ1-1; no reliable D call. The germline CDR1 and CDR2 sequences are SGDLS and YYNGEE. The CDR3 has 12 residues. With 4 bases removed from V and 3 bases from J, the gap between germline ends came to 7 bases. CDR3 DNA: TGTGCCAGCAGCCCACGAGACACTGAAGCTTTCTTT. It yields the protein CASSPRDTEAFF. The variable domain in full, with the rest retrieved from reference TRBV9 and TRBJ1-1, is DSGVTQTPKHLITATGQRVTLRCSPRSGDLSVYWYQQSLDQGLQFLIQYYNGEERAKGNILERFSAQQFPDLHSELNLSSLELGDSALYFCASSPRDTEAFFGQGTRLTVV.

The chain is built from TRBV10-3 and TRBJ2-2; possibly TRBD2 for D (5 bases). Deletions cut 4 bases from V and 4 bases from J, with 13 bases between. CDR3 length: 15 residues. Germline V lookup: CDR1 ENHRY, CDR2 SYGVKD. The CDR3 reads CAISAGPAGTGELFF. CDR3 nucleotide sequence: TGTGCCATCAGTGCGGGCCCCGCGGGCACCGGGGAGCTGTTTTTT.

The chain couples TRBV3-1 (or the pseudogene TRBV3-2) to TRBJ2-1; a weak D match, TRBD1 (6 bases). From germline, CDR1 is LGHDT and CDR2 YNNKEL (reference sequence). V was shortened by 3 bases and J by 5 bases, with 17 bases between the two germline ends. The CDR3 consists of 16 residues. The CDR3 sequence: CASSQDRQVSDNEQFF. In nucleotides, the CDR3 is TGTGCCAGCAGCCAGGACCGACAGGTTAGCGACAATGAGCAGTTCTTC.

The chain combines TRBV30 with TRBJ1-2; 8 bases are shared with TRBD1. CDR1 and CDR2 from the germline V gene are GTSNPN and SVGIG (reference sequence). V was clipped by 0 bases and J by 4 bases; unmatched bases: 7. The CDR3 has 15 amino acids. The CDR3 DNA sequence: TGTGCCTGGAGTGTACCACCGACAGGGGCCTATGGCTACACCTTC. Amino acid sequence: CAWSVPPTGAYGYTF.

V and J are TRBV9 and TRBJ1-3; 7 nucleotides line up with TRBD1. CDR1 is SGDLS, CDR2 YYNGEE, per germline. Trimming took 3 bases from V and 3 from J; bases not matched to a gene: 6. The CDR3 has 15 amino acids. DNA of the CDR3: TGTGCCAGCAGCGCGACAGGGACTAGTGGAAACACCATATATTTT. This codes for CASSATGTSGNTIYF. Complete variable domain (other parts from reference TRBV9 and TRBJ1-3): DSGVTQTPKHLITATGQRVTLRCSPRSGDLSVYWYQQSLDQGLQFLIQYYNGEERAKGNILERFSAQQFPDLHSELNLSSLELGDSALYFCASSATGTSGNTIYFGEGSWLTVV.

The rearrangement joins TRBV3-1 (or the pseudogene TRBV3-2) to TRBJ1-2; 8 bases fit TRBD1. This CDR3 has 15 residues. V gave up 4 bases and J gave up 5 bases; unmatched junction bases: 9. Germline V gives CDR1 LGHDT, CDR2 YNNKEL (reference sequence). CDR3 residues: CASSRGRRGLYGYTF. The CDR3 DNA is TGTGCCAGCAGCCGTGGCCGCAGGGGGCTTTATGGCTACACCTTC.

This sequence joins TRBV7-2 and TRBJ2-3; 9 nucleotides align to TRBD2. This CDR3 is built from 17 residues. The germline gives CDR1 SGHTA, CDR2 FQGNSA. V shed 2 bases, J shed 1 base, and the junction held 7 bases outside the gene matches. CDR3 in amino acids: CASSLKRGGAGTDTQYF. In DNA form, the CDR3 reads TGTGCCAGCAGCTTAAAACGCGGGGGGGCGGGCACAGATACGCAGTATTTT.

The genes are TRBV13 and TRBJ1-6, with a tentative D call TRBD1 (5 bases). The V end was cut by 5 bases, the J end by 12 bases, with 14 bases between. Germline values: CDR1 PRHDT, CDR2 FYEKMQ (reference sequence). This CDR3 is built from 13 residues. The CDR3 bases are TGTGCCAGCAGCGCGGGGACTGCCGGACCCCTCCACTTT. Protein product: CASSAGTAGPLHF.

The J gene is TRBJ2-2, the V gene TRBV7-6; 11 bases agree with TRBD1. Germline V gene sequence: CDR1 SGHVS, CDR2 FNYEAQ. Losses at the gene ends were 5 bases for V and 4 bases for J; bases not matched to a gene: 6. CDR3 size: 16 residues. The CDR3 region is CASSLGGTGGTGELFF. The CDR3 DNA is TGTGCCAGCAGCCTGGGGGGGACAGGGGGCACCGGGGAGCTGTTTTTT. Filled out from reference TRBV7-6 and TRBJ2-2, the complete variable domain reads GAGVSQSPRYKVTKRGQDVALRCDPISGHVSLYWYRQALGQGPEFLTYFNYEAQQDKSGLPNDRFSAERPEGSISTLTIQRTEQRDSAMYRCASSLGGTGGTGELFFGEGSRLTVL.